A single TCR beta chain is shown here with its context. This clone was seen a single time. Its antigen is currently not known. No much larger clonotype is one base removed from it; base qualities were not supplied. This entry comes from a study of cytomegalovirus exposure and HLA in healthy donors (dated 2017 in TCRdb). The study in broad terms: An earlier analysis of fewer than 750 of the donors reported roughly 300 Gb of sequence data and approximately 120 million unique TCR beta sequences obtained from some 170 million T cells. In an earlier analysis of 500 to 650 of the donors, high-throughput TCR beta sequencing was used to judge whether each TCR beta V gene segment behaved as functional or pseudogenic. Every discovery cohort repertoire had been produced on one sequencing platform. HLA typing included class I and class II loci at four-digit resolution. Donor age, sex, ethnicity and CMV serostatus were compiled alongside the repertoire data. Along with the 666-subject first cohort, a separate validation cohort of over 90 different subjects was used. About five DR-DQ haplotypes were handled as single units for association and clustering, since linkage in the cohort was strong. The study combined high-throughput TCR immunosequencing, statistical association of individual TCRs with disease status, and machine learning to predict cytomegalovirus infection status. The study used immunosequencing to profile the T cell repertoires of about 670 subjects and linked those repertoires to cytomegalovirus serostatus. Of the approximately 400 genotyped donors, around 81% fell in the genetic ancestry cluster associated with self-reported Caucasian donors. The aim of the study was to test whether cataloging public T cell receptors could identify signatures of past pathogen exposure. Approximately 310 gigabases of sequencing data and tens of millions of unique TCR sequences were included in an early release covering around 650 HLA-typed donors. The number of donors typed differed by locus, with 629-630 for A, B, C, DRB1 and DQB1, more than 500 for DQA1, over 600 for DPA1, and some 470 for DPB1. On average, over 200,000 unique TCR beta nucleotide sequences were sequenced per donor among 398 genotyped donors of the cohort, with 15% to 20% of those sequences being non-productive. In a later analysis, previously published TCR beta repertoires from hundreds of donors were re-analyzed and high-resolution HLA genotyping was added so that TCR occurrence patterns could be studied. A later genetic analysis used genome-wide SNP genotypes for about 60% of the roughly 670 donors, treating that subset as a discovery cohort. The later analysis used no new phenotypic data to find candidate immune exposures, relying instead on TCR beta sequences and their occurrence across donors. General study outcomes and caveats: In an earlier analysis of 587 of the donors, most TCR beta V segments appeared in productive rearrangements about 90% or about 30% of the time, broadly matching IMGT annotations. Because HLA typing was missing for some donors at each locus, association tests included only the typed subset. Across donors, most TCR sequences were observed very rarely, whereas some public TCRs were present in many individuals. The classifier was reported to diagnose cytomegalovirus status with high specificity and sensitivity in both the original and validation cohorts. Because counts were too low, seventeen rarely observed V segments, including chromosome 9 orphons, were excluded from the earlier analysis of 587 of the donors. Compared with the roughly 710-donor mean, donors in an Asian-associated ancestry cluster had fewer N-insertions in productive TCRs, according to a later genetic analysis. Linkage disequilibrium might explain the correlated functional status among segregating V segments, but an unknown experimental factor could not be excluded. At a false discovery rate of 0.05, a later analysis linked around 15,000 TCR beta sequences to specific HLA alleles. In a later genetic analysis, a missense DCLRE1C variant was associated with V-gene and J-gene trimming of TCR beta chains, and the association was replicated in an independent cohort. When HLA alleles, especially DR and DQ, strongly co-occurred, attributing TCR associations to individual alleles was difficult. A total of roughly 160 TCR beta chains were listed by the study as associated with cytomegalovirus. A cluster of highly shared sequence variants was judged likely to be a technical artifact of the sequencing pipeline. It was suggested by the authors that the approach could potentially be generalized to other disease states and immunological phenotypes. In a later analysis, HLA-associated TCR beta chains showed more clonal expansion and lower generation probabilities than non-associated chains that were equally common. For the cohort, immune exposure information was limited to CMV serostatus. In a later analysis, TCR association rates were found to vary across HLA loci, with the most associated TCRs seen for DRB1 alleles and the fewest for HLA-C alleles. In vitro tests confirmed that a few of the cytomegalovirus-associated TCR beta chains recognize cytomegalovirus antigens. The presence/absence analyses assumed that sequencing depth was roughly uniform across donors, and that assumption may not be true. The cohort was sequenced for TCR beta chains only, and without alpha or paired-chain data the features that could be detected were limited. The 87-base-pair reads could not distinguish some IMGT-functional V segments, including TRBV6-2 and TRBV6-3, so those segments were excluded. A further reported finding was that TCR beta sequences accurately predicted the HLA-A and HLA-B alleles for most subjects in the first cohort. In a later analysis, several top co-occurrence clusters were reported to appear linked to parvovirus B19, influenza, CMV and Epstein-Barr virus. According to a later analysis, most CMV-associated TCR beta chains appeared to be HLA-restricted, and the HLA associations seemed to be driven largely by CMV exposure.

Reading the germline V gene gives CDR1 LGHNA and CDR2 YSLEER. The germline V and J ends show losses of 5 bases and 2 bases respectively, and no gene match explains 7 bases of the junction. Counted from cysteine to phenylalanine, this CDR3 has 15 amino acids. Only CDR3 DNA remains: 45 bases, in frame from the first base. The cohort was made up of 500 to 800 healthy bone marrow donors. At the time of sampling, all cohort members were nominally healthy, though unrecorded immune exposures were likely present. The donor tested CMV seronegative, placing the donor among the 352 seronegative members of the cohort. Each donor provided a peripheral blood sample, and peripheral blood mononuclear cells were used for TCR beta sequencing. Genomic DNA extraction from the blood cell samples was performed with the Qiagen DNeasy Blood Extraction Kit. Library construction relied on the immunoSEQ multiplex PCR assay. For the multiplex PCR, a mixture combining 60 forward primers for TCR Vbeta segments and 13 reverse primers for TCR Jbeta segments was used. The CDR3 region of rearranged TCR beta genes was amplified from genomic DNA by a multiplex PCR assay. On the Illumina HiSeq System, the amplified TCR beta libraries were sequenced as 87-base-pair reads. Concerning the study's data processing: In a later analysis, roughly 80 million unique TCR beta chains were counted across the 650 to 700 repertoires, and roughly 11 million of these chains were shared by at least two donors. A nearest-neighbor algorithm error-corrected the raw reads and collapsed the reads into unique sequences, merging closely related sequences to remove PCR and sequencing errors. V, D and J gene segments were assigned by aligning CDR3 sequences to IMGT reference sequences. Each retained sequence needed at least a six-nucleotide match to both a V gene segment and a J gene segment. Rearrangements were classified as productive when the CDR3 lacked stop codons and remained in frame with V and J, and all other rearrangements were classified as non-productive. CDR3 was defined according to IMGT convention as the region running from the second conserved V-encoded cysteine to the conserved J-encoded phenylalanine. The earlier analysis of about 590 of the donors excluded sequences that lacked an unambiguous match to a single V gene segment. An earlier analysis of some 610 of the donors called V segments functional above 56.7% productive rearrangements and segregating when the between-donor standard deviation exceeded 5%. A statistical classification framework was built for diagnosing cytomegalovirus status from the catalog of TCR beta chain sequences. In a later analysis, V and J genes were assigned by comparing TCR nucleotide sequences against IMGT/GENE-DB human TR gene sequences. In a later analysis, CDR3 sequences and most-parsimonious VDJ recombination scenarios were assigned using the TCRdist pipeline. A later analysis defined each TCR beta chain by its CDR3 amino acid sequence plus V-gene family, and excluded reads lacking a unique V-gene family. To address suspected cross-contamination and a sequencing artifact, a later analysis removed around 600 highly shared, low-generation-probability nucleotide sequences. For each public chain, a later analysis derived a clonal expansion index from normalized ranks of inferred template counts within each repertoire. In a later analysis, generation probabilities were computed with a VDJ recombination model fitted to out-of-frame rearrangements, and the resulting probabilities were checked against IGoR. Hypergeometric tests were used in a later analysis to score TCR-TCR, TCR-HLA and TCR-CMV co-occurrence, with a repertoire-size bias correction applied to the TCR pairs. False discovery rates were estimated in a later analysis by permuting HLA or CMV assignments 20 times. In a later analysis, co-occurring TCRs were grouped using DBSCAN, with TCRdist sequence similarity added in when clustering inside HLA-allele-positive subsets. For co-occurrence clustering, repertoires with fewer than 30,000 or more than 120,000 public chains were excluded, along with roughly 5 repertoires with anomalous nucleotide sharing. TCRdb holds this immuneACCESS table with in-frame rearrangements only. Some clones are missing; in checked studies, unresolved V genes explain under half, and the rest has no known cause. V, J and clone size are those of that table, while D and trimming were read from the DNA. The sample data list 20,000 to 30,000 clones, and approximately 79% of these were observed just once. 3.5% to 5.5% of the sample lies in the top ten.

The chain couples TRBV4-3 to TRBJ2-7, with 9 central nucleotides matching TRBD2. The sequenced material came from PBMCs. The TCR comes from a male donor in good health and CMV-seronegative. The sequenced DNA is TGCGCCAGCAGCTTCAGCGGGGGGACTACCTACGAGCAGTACTTC. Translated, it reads CASSFSGGTTYEQYF.